This T cell receptor beta chain emerged from a study of blood T cell repertoires in COVID-19. Study-wide background: Researchers got acute and convalescent COVID-19 samples from the United States, Italy and Spain. T cells, B-cell-depleted T cells, or PBMCs supplied cDNA or gDNA.

V lost 5 bases, J lost 5 bases, and 6 bases lay in between. In germline, CDR1 is MNHEY, CDR2 SVGAGI. CDR3 length: 12 residues. The data were produced by immunoSEQ multiplex PCR, yet TCRdb's version contains in-frame clones alone and is incomplete. The repertoire holds 150,000 to 200,000 clones, with over 75% as singletons. The receptor comes from a person aged 65 to 85 with COVID-19, enrolled during active disease. Sequencing used peripheral blood. The chain is built from TRBV6-5 and TRBJ1-4; the D gene is possibly TRBD1 (5 bases). The DNA for the CDR3 is TGTGCCAGCAGTCGGGGGAATGAAAAACTGTTTTTT. It codes for CASSRGNEKLFF.